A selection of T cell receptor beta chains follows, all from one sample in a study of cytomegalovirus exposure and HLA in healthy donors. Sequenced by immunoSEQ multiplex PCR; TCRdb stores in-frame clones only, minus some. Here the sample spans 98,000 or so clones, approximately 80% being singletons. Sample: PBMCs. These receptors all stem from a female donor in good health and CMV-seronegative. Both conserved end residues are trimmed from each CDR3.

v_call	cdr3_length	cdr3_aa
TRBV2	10	ASKGESSPLH
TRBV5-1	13	ASTWGGPRTDTQY
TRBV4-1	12	ASSQGAGTYEQY
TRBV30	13	AWRVNSLMNTEAF
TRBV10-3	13	AIKIFGSLTDTQY
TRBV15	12	ATSGGQEKETQY
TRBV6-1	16	ASSGRGTGRSYNSPLH
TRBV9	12	ASSLTGGPGELF
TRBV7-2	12	ASSRGASGGLQY
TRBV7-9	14	ASSLAGLLMNTEAF
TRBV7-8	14	ASSSPPLAGVGTQY
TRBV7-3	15	ASSSNGLAVSYNEQF
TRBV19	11	ASSGDSSYEQY
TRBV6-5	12	ASSILREGTEAF
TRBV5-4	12	ASSLTRLNSPLH
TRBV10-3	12	AISDVGVSPWEY
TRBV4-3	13	ASSPGLAGHNEQF
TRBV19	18	ASSIVFGTGAIPSQETQY
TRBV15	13	ATSKGQGDNSPLH
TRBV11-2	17	ASSLQTLLRQGRSGELF
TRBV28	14	ASRRPTGGGIGELF
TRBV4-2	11	ASSQGDWNEQY
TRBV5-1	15	ASSWGPQGGDTGELF
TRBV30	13	AWTAIGGRKYEQY
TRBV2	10	ASREDNQPQH
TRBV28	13	ASVPAGILWQPQH
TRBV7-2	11	ASSFDRRNIQY
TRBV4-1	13	ASSIKTGYQETQY
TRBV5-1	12	ASRTGSSTDTQY
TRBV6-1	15	ASSVVWLTANTGELF
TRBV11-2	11	ASSLELAYEQY
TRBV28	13	ASSLRTSSAGELF